The T cell receptor beta chain under discussion was sequenced for a study of T cell repertoires in aging, cancer and after chemotherapy. In the study overall: Donor ages fell into six groups from 30 or younger up to 70 or older.

The template was genomic DNA from peripheral blood, not RNA. Rearranged V-D-J TRB sequences were amplified with a mixed TRB-A/B primer pool. TCRdb used MiXCR to reprocess the multiplex PCR reads, holding one entry per CDR3 protein. The data contain thousands of distinct CDR3 sequences, 20% to 25% of them singletons. General study results and limits: No conclusions about immunological memory after chemotherapy can be drawn from the repertoire data. In cancer patients, declining TCR diversity with age involved lost richness and lost evenness.

This clonotype rates as medium-sized. Antigen specificity is unknown. Per the germline V gene, CDR1 is LNHDA and CDR2 is SQIVND (reference sequence). Trimming stripped 6 bases from V and 1 base from J, with 6 bases between. The CDR3 has 12 residues. Sequenced sample: blood. The source is a human donor in good health. The donor label of this sample is uncertain. V usage is TRBV19 and J usage is TRBJ1-1; D call uncertain. This CDR3 is CASRGENTEAFF. The CDR3 nucleotides are TGTGCCAGTAGGGGAGAGAACACTGAAGCTTTCTTT.